This T cell receptor (beta chain) was recorded in a study of blood T cell repertoires in COVID-19. Trimming took 4 bases from V and 1 from J, leaving 15 bases between them. The CDR3 is made up of 16 amino acids. CDR1 is LGHDT and CDR2 is YNNKEL in the germline V gene (reference sequence). Data came from immunoSEQ multiplex PCR; TCRdb stores just in-frame clones and leaves some out. The sample gives fewer than 70,000 clones, 80% to 95% of which show up once; more than 9% is in the top ten. The chain links TRBV3-1 (or the pseudogene TRBV3-2) to TRBJ2-3, with D maybe TRBD1 (5 bases). The receptor's source is a woman aged 80 or over with active COVID-19. Sequencing was performed on peripheral blood. The CDR3 nucleotides are TGTGCCAGCAGCCCCTCTCGACAGTCCGGCACAGATACGCAGTATTTT. It specifies CASSPSRQSGTDTQYF.